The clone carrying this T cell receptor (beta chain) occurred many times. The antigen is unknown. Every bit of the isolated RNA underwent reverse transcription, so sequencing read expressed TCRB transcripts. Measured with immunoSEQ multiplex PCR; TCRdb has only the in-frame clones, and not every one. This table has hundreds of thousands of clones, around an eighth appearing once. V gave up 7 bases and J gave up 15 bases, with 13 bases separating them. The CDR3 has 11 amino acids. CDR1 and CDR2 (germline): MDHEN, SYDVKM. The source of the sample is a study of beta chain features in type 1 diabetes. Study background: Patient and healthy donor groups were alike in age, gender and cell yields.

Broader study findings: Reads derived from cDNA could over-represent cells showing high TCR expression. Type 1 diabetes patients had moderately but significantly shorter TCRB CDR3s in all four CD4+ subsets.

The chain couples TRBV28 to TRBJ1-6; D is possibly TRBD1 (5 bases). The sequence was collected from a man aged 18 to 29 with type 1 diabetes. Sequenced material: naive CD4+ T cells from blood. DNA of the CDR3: TGTGCCAGCACCGCGAACAGGCACCTCCACTTT. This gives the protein CASTANRHLHF.